These 22 T cell receptor beta chains originate from one sample sequenced in a study of blood T cells in healthy people across ages. The authors ran a second PCR of 7 to 11 cycles using a sample-barcoded 5' primer and a J-beta primer mix. Each CDR3 protein is one row after TCRdb ran MiXCR on the 5' RACE reads. Of about 770,000 distinct CDR3 sequences in the sample, 40% to 50% were seen once. Source material: blood. Receptors originate from a man between 60 and 75 years old in good health.

The chain links TRBV9 to TRBJ2-2, with TRBD1 matching 7 bases. The V and J ends lost 1 base and 0 bases, in that order; junction bases with no gene match: 3. The germline V gene encodes CDR1 SGDLS and CDR2 YYNGEE. The CDR3 sequence is 16 residues long. CDR3 coding DNA: TGTGCCAGCAGCGTATCCGGGACAGCGAACACCGGGGAGCTGTTTTTT. Translating gives CASSVSGTANTGELFF.

This chain links TRBV7-9 with TRBJ2-5; perhaps D is TRBD1 or TRBD2 (7 bases each). Germline CDR1 reads SEHNR; CDR2 reads FQNEAQ (reference sequence). The ends were cut back, 3 bases at V and 1 base at J, with 12 bases in the middle. The CDR3 extends over 15 amino acids. For the CDR3, the DNA is TGTGCCAGCAGCTTCAGGGGGGGTTTCCAAGAGACCCAGTACTTC. Translation gives CASSFRGGFQETQYF.

Only a few counts were recorded for this clonotype. The V gene is TRBV7-9, the J gene TRBJ2-7; D may match TRBD1 or TRBD2 (5 bases each). Trimming left V 4 bases short and J 6 bases short, with 13 bases between. Germline V gene lookup returns CDR1 SEHNR and CDR2 FQNEAQ (reference sequence). The CDR3 is 13 residues long. For the CDR3, the DNA is TGTGCCAGCAGCTGGGGACCCGCCCGCGAGCAGTACTTC. As protein: CASSWGPAREQYF.

This chain connects TRBV20-1 to TRBJ2-7, with D tentatively TRBD2 (6 bases). Per germline, CDR1 DFQATT and CDR2 SNEGSKA (reference sequence). The V end lost 6 bases, the J end lost 0 bases, and 15 bases lay between the germline ends. This CDR3 comprises 14 residues. CDR3 loop: CSASPGAPSYEQYF. The CDR3 DNA follows: TGCAGTGCCAGCCCGGGAGCCCCCTCCTACGAGCAGTACTTC.

This clonotype appeared a few times. The chain joins TRBV6-1 to TRBJ2-5, with 9 positions matching TRBD2. From germline, CDR1 is MNHNS and CDR2 SASEGT. The CDR3 covers 19 residues. V dropped 4 bases and J dropped 4; count of bases not matched to a gene: 19. CDR3 nucleotides: TGTGCCAGCAGTGTTCGAGCGCTTGCTAGCGGGGACAACCGAGAGACCCAGTACTTC. It yields the protein CASSVRALASGDNRETQYF.

The rearrangement uses TRBV7-2 and TRBJ2-7; D gene unclear. The CDR3 totals 15 residues. The germline CDR1 and CDR2 sequences are SGHTA and FQGNSA. V was trimmed by 3 bases and J by 3 bases, leaving 15 bases between them. This CDR3 is CASSFFTDPGYEQYF. CDR3 nucleotide sequence: TGTGCCAGCAGCTTCTTCACGGACCCGGGCTACGAGCAGTACTTC.

In the case of this clonotype: Possible read error: a much larger clone is one base away. The chain links TRBV4-3 to TRBJ2-7; weak D call: TRBD1 (5 bases). Trimming cost V 0 bases and J 5 bases, with 14 bases left between them. CDR1 LGHNA and CDR2 YSLEER come from the germline V gene. The CDR3 loop spans 15 amino acids. CDR3 coding DNA: TGCGCCAGCAGCCAAGATATGTACAGGACCGACGAGCAGTACTTC. Translation gives CASSQDMYRTDEQYF.

This clonotype occurred a few times. The chain recombines TRBV4-3 with TRBJ2-1, with TRBD2 matching 13 bases. Losses at the gene ends were 2 bases for V and 15 bases for J; bases not matched to a gene: 16. The CDR3 totals 17 residues. Germline loops: CDR1 LGHNA, CDR2 YSLEER. The CDR3, as DNA: TGCGCCAGCAGCCAAACGGGGCTACTAGCGGGGGGGCCTGTTTTGTTCTTC. Its protein is CASSQTGLLAGGPVLFF.

This clonotype was counted a single time. The chain recombines TRBV28 with TRBJ2-7; weak D call: TRBD1 (6 bases). The V end was cut by 3 bases, the J end by 7 bases, with 19 bases between. Germline CDR1 is MDHEN and CDR2 is SYDVKM. The CDR3 has 15 amino acids. DNA for the CDR3: TGTGCCAGCAGTTTTGCGTCTAGCAGGGGTCAAGAGCAGTACTTC. It specifies CASSFASSRGQEQYF.

This rearrangement joins TRBV6-1 to TRBJ2-1; 9 nucleotides line up with TRBD1. The germline gives CDR1 MNHNS, CDR2 SASEGT. The J segment lost 6 bases and the V segment lost 4 bases, leaving 7 bases of the junction unmatched. This CDR3 spans 15 amino acids. The CDR3 DNA reads TGTGCCAGCAGTGCTCAACAGGGGGCGTTCAATGAGCAGTTCTTC. Protein product: CASSAQQGAFNEQFF.

This clonotype was detected only a few times. CDR3 region: CASRATGRPDTQYF. CDR3 coding DNA: TGTGCCAGCAGAGCTACGGGGCGCCCAGATACGCAGTATTTT. The J gene is TRBJ2-3, the V gene TRBV6-2 or TRBV6-3; D might be TRBD1 or TRBD2, each matching 5 bases. Germline V CDR1 and CDR2: MNHEY, SVGEGT. Trimming shortened V by 6 bases and J by 4 bases, and 14 bases separated the two germline ends. This CDR3 spans 14 amino acids.

The chain joins TRBV18 to TRBJ1-2; D remains ambiguous. CDR1 is KGHSH, CDR2 LQKENI, per germline. V was shortened by 1 base and J by 3 bases, with 9 bases between the two germline ends. There are 14 residues in the CDR3. The CDR3 reads CASSPLNGDYGYTF. CDR3 DNA sequence: TGTGCCAGCTCACCACTGAACGGGGACTATGGCTACACCTTC.

In this sample, this clonotype turned up a few times. The chain employs TRBV12-3 or TRBV12-4 and TRBJ1-6, with TRBD1 as a possible D gene (6 bases). V was cut by 5 bases and J by 7 bases, with 9 bases left in between. This CDR3 has 13 residues. CDR3 coding DNA: TGTGCCAGCAGTGGACAGCTGAATTCACCCCTCCACTTT. Translation: CASSGQLNSPLHF.

V gene TRBV12-3 or TRBV12-4 combines with J gene TRBJ1-5; D remains unclear. The CDR3 loop spans 14 amino acids. Trimming shortened V by 6 bases and J by 6 bases, and 15 bases separated the two germline ends. Here the CDR3 reads CASSQQVIGQPQHF. CDR3 DNA: TGTGCCAGCAGCCAGCAAGTTATCGGTCAGCCCCAGCATTTT.

The rearrangement links TRBV5-1 to TRBJ2-1, with D possibly TRBD2 on 6 matching bases. Germline loops: CDR1 SGHRS, CDR2 YFSETQ. The V and J ends lost 0 bases and 8 bases respectively, with 12 bases between them. The CDR3 extends over 14 amino acids. The CDR3 DNA is TGCGCCAGCAGCTTGGGGAGGGTCGAGGATGAGCAGTTCTTC. This translates into CASSLGRVEDEQFF.

This clonotype was seen only once. The chain carries TRBV21-1 and TRBJ2-7; no DNA check was done on the table's D call, TRBD1. TRBV21-1 is noted as a pseudogene. The length of the CDR3 is 17 residues. The CDR3 protein is CASTQRGAGESSYEQYF. The CDR3 DNA follows: TGTGCCAGCACCCAAAGGGGGGCGGGGGAGAGCTCCTACGAGCAGTACTTC.

V is TRBV12-3 or TRBV12-4 and J is TRBJ1-2; no firm D call. The V end was cut by 5 bases, the J end by 4 bases, with 14 bases between. This CDR3 has 14 residues. The chain's CDR3 is CASSPDGLIYGYTF. CDR3 DNA: TGTGCCAGCAGTCCTGACGGCTTAATCTATGGCTACACCTTC.

In the case of this clonotype: This clone may be a read error of a much larger clone one base away. The chain joins TRBV11-1 to TRBJ2-5; TRBD1 matches 10 bases. The J segment lost 11 bases and the V segment lost 0 bases, leaving 9 bases of the junction unmatched. The CDR3 is 15 residues long. The germline gives CDR1 SGHAT, CDR2 FQDESV (reference sequence). CDR3 nucleotide sequence: TGTGCCAGCAGCTTAGCCGGGACAGGGGTCGATGAGCAGTACTTC. Translated: CASSLAGTGVDEQYF.

The chain links TRBV3-1 to TRBJ2-3; D gene uncertain. Deletions cut 1 base from V and 2 bases from J, with 7 bases between. The germline V gene encodes CDR1 LGHDT and CDR2 YNNKEL (reference sequence). The CDR3 totals 14 residues. This chain's CDR3 is CASSQATNTDTQYF. In DNA form, the CDR3 reads TGTGCCAGCAGCCAAGCAACCAACACAGATACGCAGTATTTT.

J is TRBJ2-1 and V is TRBV9; D ambiguous. CDR3 length equals 16 residues. Trimming took off 0 bases at V and 0 bases at J, with 10 bases between the two ends. Germline-derived CDR1 and CDR2 are SGDLS and YYNGEE. The chain's CDR3 is CASSVGYGSSYNEQFF. DNA for the CDR3: TGTGCCAGCAGCGTAGGGTATGGAAGCTCCTACAATGAGCAGTTCTTC.

This chain connects TRBV7-2 to TRBJ2-7; D unclear. Germline V gene data show CDR1 as SGHTA and CDR2 as FQGNSA. The CDR3 totals 14 residues. Trimming shortened V by 1 base and J by 7 bases, and 14 bases separated the two germline ends. CDR3 sequence: CASSLVVGNNEQYF. CDR3 bases: TGTGCCAGCAGCTTAGTGGTGGGGAACAATGAGCAGTACTTC.

The J gene is TRBJ1-2, the V gene TRBV21-1; TRBD1, the D gene given by the table, was not confirmed from the DNA. TRBV21-1 is tagged as a pseudogene. CDR3 length equals 17 residues. CDR3 loop: CASSKSVRGFICYGYTF. For the CDR3, the DNA is TGTGCCAGCAGCAAATCAGTCAGGGGGTTTATTTGCTATGGCTACACCTTC.